This T cell receptor beta chain was captured by sequencing in a study of cytomegalovirus exposure and HLA in healthy donors. Trimming pared 2 bases from V and 7 bases from J, leaving 9 bases between. Per the germline V gene, CDR1 is MNHEY and CDR2 is SMNVEV (reference sequence). This CDR3 contains 13 residues. Researchers ran the PCR with 60 Vbeta and 13 Jbeta primers. TCRdb's table, derived via immunoSEQ multiplex PCR, lists solely in-frame clones and lacks some. The repertoire holds roughly 150,000 clones, with approximately 78% as singletons. The chain carries TRBV27 and TRBJ1-5; a weak D match, TRBD1 (5 bases). The source is a male donor in good health and CMV-seropositive. Sequencing was done on a sample of PBMCs. The DNA of the CDR3 is TGTGCCAGCAGTTTACAGGGAAGACAGCCCCAGCATTTT. Protein sequence: CASSLQGRQPQHF.